This is a list of T cell receptor beta chains from one sample in a study of vaccination and CD4 T cells after COVID-19. TCRdb reprocessed the PCR reads via MiXCR and lists one record per CDR3 protein. The data hold around 13,000 distinct CDR3 sequences, with 24% observed a single time. Their antigen targets remain unknown. Sequences were derived from CD4+ T cells from blood, cultured in vitro, sampled after SARS-CoV-2 vaccination. The origin of the receptors is a human donor who had recovered from COVID-19. Both conserved end residues are trimmed from each CDR3.

j_call,cdr3_length,v_call,cdr3_aa
TRBJ2-7,12,TRBV7-2,ASSSGLAGSEQY
TRBJ1-1,13,TRBV15,ATRRSKGRGTEAF
TRBJ2-1,13,TRBV7-2,ASSLGHSSYNEQF
TRBJ2-7,15,TRBV7-9,ASSLRLAEGYPYEQY
TRBJ1-1,12,TRBV6-4,ASSDSGTGGRAF
TRBJ2-1,13,TRBV6-2/TRBV6-3,ASSYRVIGGNEQF
TRBJ1-3,12,TRBV6-1,ASSLGSSGNTIY
TRBJ2-1,11,TRBV7-2,ASSSQRTGFMF
TRBJ1-1,11,TRBV7-9,ASSYPSNTEAF
TRBJ1-2,10,TRBV6-1,ASSDSNYGYT
TRBJ1-3,16,TRBV7-9,ASSFPGWTASPGNTIY
TRBJ2-7,13,TRBV2,ASSEDRGATYEQY
TRBJ2-7,12,TRBV6-1,ASRGRDRAYEQY
TRBJ2-1,9,TRBV28,ASSPRSEQF
TRBJ1-1,12,TRBV11-3,ASSPSGGDTEAF
TRBJ2-5,15,TRBV7-6,ASSLAWVAGSKETQY
TRBJ1-1,11,TRBV30,AWSVGQGSGAF
TRBJ1-5,13,TRBV6-2/TRBV6-3,ASRTRWRGNQPQH
TRBJ2-7,13,TRBV15,ATSRVSTGTYEQY
TRBJ2-6,14,TRBV19,ASSGDRGTGANVLT
TRBJ2-7,9,TRBV6-2/TRBV6-3,VSSLGDEQY
TRBJ1-5,12,TRBV19,ASSKQGHNQPQH
TRBJ2-1,14,TRBV30,AWSKESGLSYNEQF
TRBJ2-1,14,TRBV11-2,ASSPRLAGGRNEQF
TRBJ2-5,8,TRBV20-1,SALQETQY
TRBJ2-3,14,TRBV7-6,ASTRDSGTITDTQY
TRBJ2-1,13,TRBV6-5,ASSYGAGGHSEQF
TRBJ2-3,13,TRBV19,ASSRLAVSTDTQY